This passage covers 26 T cell receptor beta chains from one sample sequenced in a study of blood T cells in healthy people across ages. Through a sample-barcoded 5' primer and a J-beta primer mix, a second PCR was run for roughly 7 to 11 cycles. TCRdb used MiXCR to reprocess the 5' RACE reads, holding one entry per CDR3 protein. The data hold about a million distinct CDR3 sequences, with around 54% observed a single time. The sequencing sample was made of blood. These receptors all come from a woman aged 60-75 years in good health.

CDR3 residues: CSAPSRTSDSNIQYF. CDR3 nucleotide sequence: TGCAGTGCTCCCTCAAGGACTAGCGACTCAAACATTCAGTACTTC. V gene TRBV20-1 combines with J gene TRBJ2-4, with 9 bases that match TRBD2. CDR1 is DFQATT and CDR2 is SNEGSKA in the germline V gene (reference sequence). V trimming: 5 bases; J trimming: 6 bases; junction bases outside the gene matches: 11. This CDR3 contains 15 residues.

This clonotype has just a few counts. The gene calls are TRBV6-6 and TRBJ1-5, with TRBD1 matching 10 bases. J was trimmed by 4 bases and V by 6 bases; bases with no gene match: 6. This CDR3 comprises 15 residues. Germline assignment: CDR1 MNHNY and CDR2 SVGAGI (reference sequence). This CDR3 reads CASSLDRGGNQPQHF. The CDR3 nucleotides are TGTGCCAGCAGCCTGGACAGGGGGGGAAATCAGCCCCAGCATTTT.

The J gene is TRBJ2-5, the V gene TRBV11-2; D gene uncertain. In germline, CDR1 is SGHAT, CDR2 FQNNGV. Trimming cost V 2 bases and J 5 bases, with 15 bases left between them. This CDR3 region has 15 residues. The CDR3: CASSLQRWISETQYF. The CDR3 bases are TGTGCCAGCAGCTTACAGCGTTGGATTTCGGAGACCCAGTACTTC. The entire variable domain, with the rest obtained from reference TRBV11-2 and TRBJ2-5, is as follows: EAGVAQSPRYKIIEKRQSVAFWCNPISGHATLYWYQQILGQGPKLLIQFQNNGVVDDSQLPKDRFSAERLKGVDSTLKIQPAKLEDSAVYLCASSLQRWISETQYFGPGTRLLVL.

V usage is TRBV27 and J usage is TRBJ2-7; 9 nucleotides agree with TRBD1. Trimming removed 3 bases from V and 2 bases from J; junction bases left unmatched: 5. The CDR3 has 15 residues. Germline lookup yields CDR1 MNHEY and CDR2 SMNVEV (reference sequence). The CDR3 DNA follows: TGTGCCAGCAGTTTCTGGACAGGGGCCACCTACGAGCAGTACTTC. This codes for CASSFWTGATYEQYF.

This chain uses TRBV3-1 with TRBJ2-6; D is tentatively TRBD1 or TRBD2 (5 bases each). V was shortened by 1 base and J by 3 bases, with 13 bases between the two germline ends. The length of the CDR3 is 17 residues. From germline, CDR1 is LGHDT and CDR2 YNNKEL (reference sequence). The CDR3 bases are TGTGCCAGCAGCCAAGGGACTGGGGCTTTTGGGGCCAACGTCCTGACTTTC. It is translated as CASSQGTGAFGANVLTF.

The CDR3 DNA follows: TGTGCCAGCAGCTTAACGTCGGCTCTGGCCGAGCAGTACTTC. Encoded protein: CASSLTSALAEQYF. This chain uses TRBV11-2 with TRBJ2-4, with unresolved D. The DNA end favors TRBJ2-7, so the J call may be wrong. The germline CDR1 and CDR2 sequences are SGHAT and FQNNGV. This CDR3 spans 14 amino acids.

The J gene is TRBJ2-1, the V gene TRBV15; tentatively, D is TRBD1 or TRBD2 (5 bases each). This CDR3 is 16 amino acids long. V lost 6 bases to trimming and J lost 2 bases, with 17 bases between them. The germline gives CDR1 LNHNV, CDR2 YYDKDF (reference sequence). CDR3 residues: CATRDKQEVTYNEQFF. The CDR3 coding sequence is TGTGCCACCAGGGACAAGCAGGAGGTGACCTACAATGAGCAGTTCTTC.

This clonotype was counted ten times or more. The V call is TRBV28, the J call TRBJ2-1, with 12 bases aligning to TRBD1. J gave up 7 bases and V 5 bases, and 3 bases lay outside the gene matches. This CDR3 contains 14 residues. Germline V lookup: CDR1 MDHEN, CDR2 SYDVKM. CDR3 sequence: CASSRDRGLNEQFF. The CDR3 region has the DNA TGTGCCAGCAGTAGGGACAGGGGGCTGAATGAGCAGTTCTTC.

This clonotype showed up many times. The chain carries TRBV6-2 or TRBV6-3 and TRBJ2-1; TRBD2 matches at 12 bases. The CDR3 spans 14 residues. Germline assignment: CDR1 MNHEY and CDR2 SVGEGT. The J segment lost 6 bases and the V segment lost 7 bases, leaving 4 bases of the junction unmatched. This CDR3 is CASTASGRGNEQFF. Written as DNA, the CDR3 is TGTGCCAGCACCGCTAGCGGGAGGGGCAATGAGCAGTTCTTC.

The chain joins TRBV7-3 to TRBJ2-7, with D perhaps assigned TRBD1 or TRBD2 (5 bases each). V lost 1 base, J lost 5 bases, and 12 bases lay in between. The CDR3 is 14 residues long. Germline values: CDR1 SGHTA, CDR2 FQGTGA. The CDR3 bases are TGTGCCAGCAGCTTAATGGCTGGGGACCACGAGCAGTACTTC. Its protein product is CASSLMAGDHEQYF.

The chain has TRBV4-2 and TRBJ2-2, with unresolved D. The CDR3 is 16 residues long. V lost 3 bases to trimming and J lost 3 bases, with 14 bases between them. From germline, CDR1 is LGHNA and CDR2 YNFKEQ. The CDR3 protein is CASSHNSQVYTGELFF. Written as DNA, the CDR3 is TGTGCCAGCAGCCACAACTCCCAGGTTTACACCGGGGAGCTGTTTTTT.

There are a few counts of this clonotype. The V call is TRBV12-3 or TRBV12-4, the J call TRBJ2-3; possible D gene TRBD2, 7 bases. Trimming removed 3 bases from V and 2 bases from J, with 18 bases in between. The CDR3 is 17 residues long. CDR3 coding DNA: TGTGCCAGCAGTTTCGGGGAGGGGCAGGGGCCCACAGATACGCAGTATTTT. Amino acid sequence: CASSFGEGQGPTDTQYF.

V usage is TRBV7-8 and J usage is TRBJ2-1; D gene ambiguous. The CDR3 covers 15 residues. The germline V and J ends were trimmed by 4 bases and 1 base, with 11 bases remaining between them. Germline CDR1 reads SGHVS; CDR2 reads FQNEAQ. In nucleotides, the CDR3 is TGTGCCAGCAGCTCTGGGTTAGGTTCCTACAATGAGCAGTTCTTC. Its translation is CASSSGLGSYNEQFF.

The chain couples TRBV28 to TRBJ1-5; 7 bases are shared with TRBD1. Trimming took 9 bases from V and 3 from J; bases not matched to a gene: 8. This CDR3 is 14 amino acids long. Germline V CDR1 and CDR2: MDHEN, SYDVKM. In DNA, the CDR3 is TGTGCCAGTTGGGGGGACAGCAACAATCAGCCCCAGCATTTT. Translation gives CASWGDSNNQPQHF.

This chain links TRBV5-1 with TRBJ2-1; no definite D call. Germline V gene lookup returns CDR1 SGHRS and CDR2 YFSETQ. CDR3 length equals 13 residues. Trimming left V 0 bases short and J 6 bases short, with 7 bases between. The CDR3 DNA is TGCGCCAGCAGCTTGGAGATCTTCAATGAGCAGTTCTTC. This sequence encodes CASSLEIFNEQFF. Supplemented by reference TRBV5-1 and TRBJ2-1, the full variable domain reads KAGVTQTPRYLIKTRGQQVTLSCSPISGHRSVSWYQQTPGQGLQFLFEYFSETQRNKGNFPGRFSGRQFSNSRSEMNVSTLELGDSALYLCASSLEIFNEQFFGPGTRLTVL.

V and J are TRBV20-1 and TRBJ1-1; D uncertain. The CDR3 spans 15 residues. CDR1 and CDR2 from the germline V gene are DFQATT and SNEGSKA (reference sequence). Trimming cost V 2 bases and J 1 base, with 14 bases left between them. The CDR3 nucleotides are TGCAGTGCTAGATTGGCAGGACTAGAGAACACTGAAGCTTTCTTT. Its translation: CSARLAGLENTEAFF.

V and J are TRBV15 and TRBJ1-6; D is undetermined. Trimming removed 3 bases from V and 8 bases from J, with 8 bases in between. The V gene's germline CDR1 is LNHNV and CDR2 YYDKDF (reference sequence). This CDR3 is 13 amino acids long. The CDR3, as DNA: TGTGCCACCAGCAGGGACCCGGATTCACCCCTCCACTTT. This sequence encodes CATSRDPDSPLHF.

This clonotype showed up just a few times. The rearrangement links TRBV20-1 to TRBJ2-7; 7 nucleotides match TRBD1. The CDR3 length is 15 residues. Germline values: CDR1 DFQATT, CDR2 SNEGSKA (reference sequence). J was trimmed by 0 bases and V by 5 bases; bases with no gene match: 10. DNA for the CDR3: TGCAGTGCTCGAACGCGGACAGGCGGCTCCTACGAGCAGTACTTC. Translated: CSARTRTGGSYEQYF.

The chain combines TRBV11-2 with TRBJ2-1; a possible D gene is TRBD2 (7 bases). The CDR3 totals 14 residues. Deletions cut 2 bases from V and 6 bases from J, with 11 bases between. The germline V gene has CDR1 SGHAT and CDR2 FQNNGV. CDR3 loop: CASSLLGGGNEQFF. CDR3 in DNA: TGTGCCAGCAGCTTACTGGGAGGGGGCAATGAGCAGTTCTTC.

The CDR3 sequence is CASSLAGQGFEAFF. CDR3 nucleotide sequence: TGTGCCAGCAGCTTAGCTGGACAGGGGTTTGAAGCTTTCTTT. The rearrangement links TRBV7-9 to TRBJ1-1, with TRBD1 matching 9 bases. Germline CDR1 reads SEHNR; CDR2 reads FQNEAQ (reference sequence). The CDR3 length is 14 residues. V lost 0 bases to trimming and J lost 7 bases; unmatched junction nucleotides: 3. Together with reference TRBV7-9 and TRBJ1-1, the CDR3 gives the full variable domain: DTGVSQNPRHKITKRGQNVTFRCDPISEHNRLYWYRQTLGQGPEFLTYFQNEAQLEKSRLLSDRFSAERPKGSFSTLEIQRTEQGDSAMYLCASSLAGQGFEAFFGQGTRLTVV.

V is TRBV30 and J is TRBJ2-3; no clear D gene. The CDR3 sequence is 12 residues long. Trimming took off 4 bases at V and 0 bases at J, with 5 bases between the two ends. Germline V gives CDR1 GTSNPN, CDR2 SVGIG (reference sequence). CDR3 DNA sequence: TGTGCCTGGACAGCTAGCACAGATACGCAGTATTTT. Translated: CAWTASTDTQYF. The full variable domain, in which reference TRBV30 and TRBJ2-3 provide the parts outside the CDR3, is SQTIHQWPATLVQPVGSPLSLECTVEGTSNPNLYWYRQAAGRGLQLLFYSVGIGQISSEVPQNLSASRPQDRQFILSSKKLLLSDSGFYLCAWTASTDTQYFGPGTRLTVL.

The table lists this clonotype with a few counts. This sequence joins TRBV5-1 and TRBJ2-5; 8 positions agree with TRBD1. In germline, CDR1 is SGHRS, CDR2 YFSETQ. The CDR3 sequence is 15 residues long. Trimming at V came to 4 bases and at J to 3 bases, leaving 8 bases not matched to a gene. The CDR3 loop reads CASSPGQGKKETQYF. In DNA, the CDR3 is TGCGCCAGCAGCCCAGGACAGGGAAAAAAAGAGACCCAGTACTTC.

The chain couples TRBV3-1 to TRBJ2-7; 7 nucleotides align to TRBD1. CDR1 is LGHDT, CDR2 YNNKEL, per germline (reference sequence). After removal of 1 base from V and 2 bases from J, the junction contained 8 bases not matched to a gene. This CDR3 is 16 amino acids long. The CDR3 sequence is CASSQGPGTETYEQYF. CDR3 DNA: TGTGCCAGCAGCCAAGGTCCCGGGACAGAGACCTACGAGCAGTACTTC.

The table lists this clonotype with a few counts. The rearrangement joins TRBV12-3 or TRBV12-4 to TRBJ2-5, with 8 bases lining up with TRBD1. The CDR3 spans 14 residues. Trimming took 6 bases from V and 7 from J; bases not matched to a gene: 10. The CDR3 sequence is CASRGQGEAGTQYF. CDR3 nucleotides: TGTGCCAGCAGAGGACAGGGCGAGGCTGGGACCCAGTACTTC.

This clonotype was detected only once. The chain combines TRBV3-1 with TRBJ2-7; 9 bases line up with TRBD2. The germline CDR1 and CDR2 sequences are LGHDT and YNNKEL (reference sequence). The ends lost 1 base at V and 7 bases at J; junction bases unmatched: 11. The CDR3 length is 16 residues. The DNA for the CDR3 is TGTGCCAGCAGCCAAGTTTGGACTAGCGTTTACAATGAGCAGTACTTC. Its protein product is CASSQVWTSVYNEQYF.

This chain uses TRBV29-1 with TRBJ2-4; D may be TRBD1 (5 bases). The length of the CDR3 is 11 residues. The V and J ends lost 3 bases and 13 bases respectively, with 13 bases between them. Germline lookup yields CDR1 SQVTM and CDR2 ANQGSEA. DNA for the CDR3: TGCAGCGTTGATAAGGGGTACGGGCAGTACTTC. This translates into CSVDKGYGQYF. The whole variable domain, remainder taken from reference TRBV29-1 and TRBJ2-4, is SAVISQKPSRDICQRGTSLTIQCQVDSQVTMMFWYRQQPGQSLTLIATANQGSEATYESGFVIDKFPISRPNLTFSTLTVSNMSPEDSSIYLCSVDKGYGQYFGAGTRLSVL.